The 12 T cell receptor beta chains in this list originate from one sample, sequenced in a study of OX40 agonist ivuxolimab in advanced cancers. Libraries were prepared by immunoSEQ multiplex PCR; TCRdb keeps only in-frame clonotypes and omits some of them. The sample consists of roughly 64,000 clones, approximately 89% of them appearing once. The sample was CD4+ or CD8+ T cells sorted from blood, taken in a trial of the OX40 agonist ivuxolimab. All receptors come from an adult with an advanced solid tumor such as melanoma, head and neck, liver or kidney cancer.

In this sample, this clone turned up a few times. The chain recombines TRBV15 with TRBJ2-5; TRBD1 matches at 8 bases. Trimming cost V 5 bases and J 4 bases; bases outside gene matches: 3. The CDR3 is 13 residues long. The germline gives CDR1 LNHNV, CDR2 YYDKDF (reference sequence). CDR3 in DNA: TGTGCCACCAGCTCAGGGGGCCCAGAGACCCAGTACTTC. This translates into CATSSGGPETQYF. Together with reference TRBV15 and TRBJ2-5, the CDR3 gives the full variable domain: DAMVIQNPRYQVTQFGKPVTLSCSQTLNHNVMYWYQQKSSQAPKLLFHYYDKDFNNEADTPDNFQSRRPNTSFCFLDIRSPGLGDTAMYLCATSSGGPETQYFGPGTRLLVL.

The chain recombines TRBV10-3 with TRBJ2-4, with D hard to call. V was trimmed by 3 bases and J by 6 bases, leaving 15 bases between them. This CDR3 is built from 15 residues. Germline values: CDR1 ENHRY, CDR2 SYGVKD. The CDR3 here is CAISESNAAGNIQYF. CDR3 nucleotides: TGTGCCATCAGTGAATCGAACGCGGCCGGAAACATTCAGTACTTC.

CDR3 in amino acids: CASSAHGYEQYF. The CDR3 DNA reads TGTGCCAGCAGCGCACACGGGTATGAGCAGTACTTC. This sequence joins TRBV9 and TRBJ2-7; D is unclear. In germline, CDR1 is SGDLS, CDR2 YYNGEE. Between the trimmed V and J ends, which lost 3 bases and 7 bases, there was a span of 11 bases. This CDR3 region has 12 residues.

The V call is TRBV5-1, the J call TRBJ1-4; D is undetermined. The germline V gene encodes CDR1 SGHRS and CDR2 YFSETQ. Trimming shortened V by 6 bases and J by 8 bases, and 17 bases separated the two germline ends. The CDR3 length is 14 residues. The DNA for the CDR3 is TGCGCCAGCAACCTACGCGGCGGTCCGGAAAAACTGTTTTTT. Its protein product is CASNLRGGPEKLFF.

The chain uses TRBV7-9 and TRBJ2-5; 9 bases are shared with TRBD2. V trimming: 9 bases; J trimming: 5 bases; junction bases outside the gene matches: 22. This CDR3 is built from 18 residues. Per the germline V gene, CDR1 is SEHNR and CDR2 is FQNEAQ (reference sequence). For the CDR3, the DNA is TGTGCCAGTAGGGGAGAGCAGCGGGAGGCCTCCTCGCGGGAGACCCAGTACTTC. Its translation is CASRGEQREASSRETQYF.

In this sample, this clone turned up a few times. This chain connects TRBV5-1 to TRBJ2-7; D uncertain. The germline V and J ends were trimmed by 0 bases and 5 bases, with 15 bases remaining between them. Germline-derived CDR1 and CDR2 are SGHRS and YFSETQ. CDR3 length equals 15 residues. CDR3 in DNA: TGCGCCAGCAGCTTGGGGGTTCTAGTAGGGAACGAGCAGTACTTC. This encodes CASSLGVLVGNEQYF. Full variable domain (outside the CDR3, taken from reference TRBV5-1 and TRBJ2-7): KAGVTQTPRYLIKTRGQQVTLSCSPISGHRSVSWYQQTPGQGLQFLFEYFSETQRNKGNFPGRFSGRQFSNSRSEMNVSTLELGDSALYLCASSLGVLVGNEQYFGPGTRLTVT.

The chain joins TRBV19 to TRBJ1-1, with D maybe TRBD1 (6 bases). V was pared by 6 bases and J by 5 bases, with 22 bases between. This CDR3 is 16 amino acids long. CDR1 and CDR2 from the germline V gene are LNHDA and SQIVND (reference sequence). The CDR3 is CASSYPGGQGRTEAFF. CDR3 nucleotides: TGTGCCAGTAGCTATCCGGGGGGGCAGGGGAGGACTGAAGCTTTCTTT.

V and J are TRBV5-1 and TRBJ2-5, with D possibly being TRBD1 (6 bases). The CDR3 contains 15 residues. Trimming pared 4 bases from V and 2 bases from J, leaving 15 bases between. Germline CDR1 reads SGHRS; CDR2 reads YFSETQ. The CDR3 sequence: CASSGGQPGQETQYF. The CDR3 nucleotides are TGCGCCAGCAGCGGGGGACAACCTGGACAAGAGACCCAGTACTTC.

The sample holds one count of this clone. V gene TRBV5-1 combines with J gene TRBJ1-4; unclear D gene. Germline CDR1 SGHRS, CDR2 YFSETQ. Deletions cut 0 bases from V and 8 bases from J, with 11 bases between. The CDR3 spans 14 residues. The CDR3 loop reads CASSLGLGLEKLFF. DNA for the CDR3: TGCGCCAGCAGCTTGGGTCTAGGGTTGGAAAAACTGTTTTTT.

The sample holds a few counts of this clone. This CDR3 is CAWSVGAQPQHF. CDR3 DNA: TGTGCCTGGAGTGTTGGGGCACAGCCCCAGCATTTT. This chain connects TRBV30 to TRBJ1-5; maybe TRBD1 (5 bases). This CDR3 is 12 amino acids long. Looked up from germline, CDR1 is GTSNPN and CDR2 is SVGIG (reference sequence). V was pared by 0 bases and J by 7 bases, with 7 bases between.

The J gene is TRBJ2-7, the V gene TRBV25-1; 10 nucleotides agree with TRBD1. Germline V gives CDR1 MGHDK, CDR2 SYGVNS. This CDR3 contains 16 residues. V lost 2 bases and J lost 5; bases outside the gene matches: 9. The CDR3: CASSEAPGTGENEQYF. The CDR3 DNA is TGTGCCAGCAGTGAAGCGCCGGGGACAGGGGAGAACGAGCAGTACTTC.

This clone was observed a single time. The CDR3 DNA follows: TGTGCCAGCAGTGATGTAGGGACTCCCCGCGTTACGCAGTATTTT. This encodes CASSDVGTPRVTQYF. The chain carries TRBV6-1 and TRBJ2-3; a weak D match, TRBD2 (6 bases). Germline CDR1 reads MNHNS; CDR2 reads SASEGT. There are 15 residues in the CDR3. The V and J ends lost 3 bases and 8 bases respectively, with 18 bases between them.